A single sample is the source of the 24 T cell receptor beta chains below, sequenced in a study of early stage breast cancer tumors. The assay was immunoSEQ multiplex PCR, and TCRdb's table has in-frame clones only and misses some. The sample has about 41,000 clones; about three quarters are singletons. Sequenced sample: blood. Source of these receptors: a person aged 50-59 years with breast cancer.

The genes are TRBV7-6 and TRBJ1-2; 7 bases are shared with TRBD1. This CDR3 has 16 amino acids. CDR1 and CDR2 (germline): SGHVS, FNYEAQ. V lost 5 bases, J lost 1 base, and 10 bases stayed unmatched. The CDR3 protein is CASSPKADRDNYGYTF. CDR3 DNA sequence: TGTGCCAGCAGCCCAAAGGCCGACAGGGATAACTATGGCTACACCTTC.

The V gene is TRBV30, the J gene TRBJ2-5; TRBD1 is a possible D gene (5 bases). Germline values: CDR1 GTSNPN, CDR2 SVGIG (reference sequence). The CDR3 totals 14 residues. The V gene lost 0 bases and the J gene lost 4 bases, with 12 bases spanning the gap. The DNA of the CDR3 is TGTGCCTGGAGTGTAGGGGTTGCCGGAGAGACCCAGTACTTC. It specifies CAWSVGVAGETQYF.

This clone was counted a single time. This sequence joins TRBV9 and TRBJ1-4; 8 bases match TRBD1. V shed 4 bases and J 3 bases; nucleotides not matched to a gene: 5. The CDR3 length is 15 residues. The germline gives CDR1 SGDLS, CDR2 YYNGEE. The CDR3 spells CASSLSTGANEKLFF. The CDR3 nucleotides are TGTGCCAGCAGCCTTTCGACAGGGGCTAATGAAAAACTGTTTTTT. Complete variable domain (other parts from reference TRBV9 and TRBJ1-4): DSGVTQTPKHLITATGQRVTLRCSPRSGDLSVYWYQQSLDQGLQFLIQYYNGEERAKGNILERFSAQQFPDLHSELNLSSLELGDSALYFCASSLSTGANEKLFFGSGTQLSVL.

The rearrangement uses TRBV6-1 and TRBJ1-2; tentative D call: TRBD1 (6 bases). From germline, CDR1 is MNHNS and CDR2 SASEGT. This CDR3 has 13 amino acids. Trimming cost V 5 bases and J 4 bases, with 11 bases left between them. The DNA of the CDR3 is TGTGCCAGCAGTATCGGACAGATCTATGGCTACACCTTC. It translates to CASSIGQIYGYTF.

This clone was counted between two and nine times. This chain joins TRBV6-6 and TRBJ1-4, with a possible D match to TRBD1 (6 bases). CDR1 and CDR2 from the germline V gene are MNHNY and SVGAGI (reference sequence). V was shortened by 4 bases and J by 3 bases, with 15 bases between the two germline ends. The CDR3 has 16 amino acids. In DNA, the CDR3 is TGTGCCAGCAGTTTGCAGGGGATTACCCCTAATGAAAAACTGTTTTTT. Translated: CASSLQGITPNEKLFF.

The chain is built from TRBV7-3 and TRBJ2-5; 9 nucleotides line up with TRBD2. The CDR3 has 16 amino acids. Germline V CDR1 and CDR2: SGHTA, FQGTGA. Unmatched junction bases numbered 4, after V lost 0 bases and J lost 2 bases. The CDR3 sequence is CASSLTVAGGQETQYF. DNA for the CDR3: TGTGCCAGCAGCTTAACGGTGGCGGGAGGGCAAGAGACCCAGTACTTC.

The CDR3 loop is CASSQVAPGLAGAVGYEQYV. The CDR3 bases are TGCGCCAGCAGCCAAGTAGCCCCTGGACTAGCGGGGGCCGTCGGATACGAGCAGTACGTC. This sequence joins TRBV4-3 and TRBJ2-7, with 13 bases aligning to TRBD2. From germline, CDR1 is LGHNA and CDR2 YSLEER. The CDR3 is made up of 20 amino acids. Trimming at V came to 1 base and at J to 4 bases, leaving 16 bases not matched to a gene.

This chain uses TRBV19 with TRBJ2-5, with 7 bases identical to TRBD1. The V gene's germline CDR1 is LNHDA and CDR2 SQIVND (reference sequence). Losses at the gene ends were 3 bases for V and 3 bases for J; bases not matched to a gene: 4. This CDR3 spans 14 amino acids. CDR3 in DNA: TGTGCCAGTAGTATTTACGGGACAGAAGAGACCCAGTACTTC. Its protein product is CASSIYGTEETQYF.

The CDR3 DNA is TGTGCCATCAGTGAGTCGCACGGTCGGAGGATCTATGGCTACACCTTC. Protein product: CAISESHGRRIYGYTF. The rearrangement uses TRBV10-3 and TRBJ1-2; D gene uncertain. Trimming left V 0 bases short and J 4 bases short, with 15 bases between. CDR3 length equals 16 residues. Per the germline V gene, CDR1 is ENHRY and CDR2 is SYGVKD.

This clone has only a few counts. The chain links TRBV18 to TRBJ1-1; maybe TRBD1 (6 bases). V was trimmed by 6 bases and J by 3 bases, leaving 14 bases between them. The CDR3 covers 14 residues. CDR1 is KGHSH, CDR2 LQKENI, per germline. The CDR3 region has the DNA TGTGCCAGCTCTTCGGATGGGGGCCACACTGAAGCTTTCTTT. This codes for CASSSDGGHTEAFF.

The CDR3: CASSLPGADTQYF. CDR3 coding DNA: TGTGCCAGCAGCTTGCCGGGGGCAGATACGCAGTATTTT. The chain links TRBV5-6 to TRBJ2-3, with a possible D match to TRBD2 (6 bases). V was pared by 1 base and J by 4 bases, with 7 bases between. Germline loops: CDR1 SGHDT, CDR2 YYEEEE. The length of the CDR3 is 13 residues.

V usage is TRBV5-1 and J usage is TRBJ2-7; the match to TRBD1 covers 8 bases. The J segment lost 5 bases and the V segment lost 8 bases, leaving 3 bases of the junction unmatched. Germline CDR1 and CDR2: SGHRS and YFSETQ. CDR3 length: 11 residues. CDR3 sequence (DNA): TGCGCCAGACAGGACAGGGACGAGCAGTACTTC. This codes for CARQDRDEQYF. The entire variable domain, with the rest obtained from reference TRBV5-1 and TRBJ2-7, is as follows: KAGVTQTPRYLIKTRGQQVTLSCSPISGHRSVSWYQQTPGQGLQFLFEYFSETQRNKGNFPGRFSGRQFSNSRSEMNVSTLELGDSALYLCARQDRDEQYFGPGTRLTVT.

This chain joins TRBV6-6 and TRBJ1-2; no definite D call. This CDR3 comprises 14 residues. Trimming shortened V by 0 bases and J by 4 bases, and 9 bases separated the two germline ends. Germline V lookup: CDR1 MNHNY, CDR2 SVGAGI (reference sequence). DNA for the CDR3: TGTGCCAGCAGTTACTCAGAGGAAATCTATGGCTACACCTTC. Its protein is CASSYSEEIYGYTF.

The chain is built from TRBV16 and TRBJ1-1; no definite D call. V lost 5 bases, J lost 4 bases, and 11 bases lay in between. From germline, CDR1 is KGHSY and CDR2 FQNENV. CDR3 length: 13 amino acids. The CDR3 protein is CASSAGVVTEAFF. The DNA for the CDR3 is TGTGCCAGCAGCGCCGGGGTGGTCACTGAAGCTTTCTTT. The full variable domain, with the rest looked up from reference TRBV16 and TRBJ1-1, is GEEVAQTPKHLVRGEGQKAKLYCAPIKGHSYVFWYQQVLKNEFKFLISFQNENVFDETGMPKERFSAKCLPNSPCSLEIQATKLEDSAVYFCASSAGVVTEAFFGQGTRLTVV.

The rearrangement links TRBV7-2 to TRBJ1-1; a possible D gene is TRBD1 (6 bases). The V and J ends lost 5 bases and 0 bases respectively, with 19 bases between them. Germline CDR1 reads SGHTA; CDR2 reads FQGNSA. The CDR3 covers 17 residues. CDR3 sequence reads: CASSVVGGRGMNTEAFF. Here the CDR3 DNA reads TGTGCCAGCAGCGTCGTCGGAGGGAGGGGGATGAACACTGAAGCTTTCTTT.

The genes are TRBV10-2 and TRBJ2-1; possible D gene TRBD1, 5 bases. Trimming removed 3 bases at V and 7 bases at J, with 10 bases between. Germline V gene lookup returns CDR1 WSHSY and CDR2 SAAADI. This CDR3 has 13 amino acids. The CDR3 bases are TGCGCCAGCAGTGATTCGTCAGGGAATGAGCAGTTCTTC. Translating it yields CASSDSSGNEQFF.

The chain links TRBV18 to TRBJ2-5; 9 bases fit TRBD1. The CDR3 length is 15 residues. Germline V CDR1 and CDR2: KGHSH, LQKENI. Germline trimming cut 2 bases from V and 4 bases from J; bases unmatched to any gene: 5. The CDR3 here is CASSPGTGRGETQYF. Here the CDR3 DNA reads TGTGCCAGCTCACCAGGGACAGGGAGAGGAGAGACCCAGTACTTC.

The J gene is TRBJ2-3, the V gene TRBV5-1; 12 positions match TRBD2. In germline, CDR1 is SGHRS, CDR2 YFSETQ. This CDR3 is built from 16 residues. Trimming took 4 bases from V and 2 from J; bases not matched to a gene: 5. The CDR3 protein is CASSPLAGGTTDTQYF. The CDR3 region has the DNA TGCGCCAGCAGCCCTCTAGCGGGGGGGACCACAGATACGCAGTATTTT.

V gene TRBV29-1 combines with J gene TRBJ2-7; the match to TRBD1 covers 8 bases. Germline lookup yields CDR1 SQVTM and CDR2 ANQGSEA. V shed 4 bases, J shed 7 bases, and the junction held 12 bases outside the gene matches. This CDR3 contains 14 residues. This CDR3 reads CSVAPQGASREQYF. DNA of the CDR3: TGCAGCGTTGCGCCCCAGGGGGCATCAAGGGAGCAGTACTTC.

The chain links TRBV5-4 to TRBJ2-3; 8 bases agree with TRBD2. This CDR3 is 15 amino acids long. The V gene end was trimmed by 4 bases and the J gene end by 0 bases; junction bases not matched to a gene: 4. Germline lookup yields CDR1 SGHNT and CDR2 YYREEE (reference sequence). As DNA, the CDR3 is TGTGCCAGCAGCCGGCCTAGCGGGAGCACAGATACGCAGTATTTT. Its protein is CASSRPSGSTDTQYF.

This clone has a handful of counts. Other nucleotide sequences from this sample produce the same CDR3. This chain uses TRBV5-6 with TRBJ1-6; 7 bases line up with TRBD1. After removal of 0 bases from V and 7 bases from J, the junction contained 7 bases not matched to a gene. The germline gives CDR1 SGHDT, CDR2 YYEEEE. CDR3 length equals 16 residues. The CDR3 nucleotides are TGTGCCAGCAGCTTGGACAGGGGAGAGGCGAATTCACCCCTCCACTTT. Translated, it gives CASSLDRGEANSPLHF. The variable domain in full, with the rest retrieved from reference TRBV5-6 and TRBJ1-6, is DAGVTQSPTHLIKTRGQQVTLRCSPKSGHDTVSWYQQALGQGPQFIFQYYEEEERQRGNFPDRFSGHQFPNYSSELNVNALLLGDSALYLCASSLDRGEANSPLHFGNGTRLTVT.

V is TRBV2 and J is TRBJ2-6, with a possible D match to TRBD1 (5 bases). Per the germline V gene, CDR1 is SNHLY and CDR2 is FYNNEI. The CDR3 spans 15 residues. The germline V and J ends were trimmed by 4 bases and 2 bases, with 9 bases remaining between them. CDR3 bases: TGTGCCAGCAGTGCGAAGGGGACTGGGGCCAACGTCCTGACTTTC. Translating it yields CASSAKGTGANVLTF.

The gene calls are TRBV11-2 and TRBJ1-6; perhaps TRBD1 as D (6 bases). Looked up from germline, CDR1 is SGHAT and CDR2 is FQNNGV. V was cut by 5 bases and J by 7 bases, with 6 bases left in between. The CDR3 has 12 residues. The CDR3 loop reads CASSGQNSPLHF. CDR3 sequence (DNA): TGTGCCAGCAGCGGACAGAATTCACCCCTCCACTTT.

V usage is TRBV6-4 and J usage is TRBJ2-3, with D tentatively TRBD1 (5 bases). Germline V lookup: CDR1 MRHNA, CDR2 SNTAGT. Trimming took off 2 bases at V and 1 base at J, with 10 bases between the two ends. This CDR3 is 15 amino acids long. DNA of the CDR3: TGTGCCAGCAGTGACGGGGTAGGGGGCACAGATACGCAGTATTTT. This translates into CASSDGVGGTDTQYF.